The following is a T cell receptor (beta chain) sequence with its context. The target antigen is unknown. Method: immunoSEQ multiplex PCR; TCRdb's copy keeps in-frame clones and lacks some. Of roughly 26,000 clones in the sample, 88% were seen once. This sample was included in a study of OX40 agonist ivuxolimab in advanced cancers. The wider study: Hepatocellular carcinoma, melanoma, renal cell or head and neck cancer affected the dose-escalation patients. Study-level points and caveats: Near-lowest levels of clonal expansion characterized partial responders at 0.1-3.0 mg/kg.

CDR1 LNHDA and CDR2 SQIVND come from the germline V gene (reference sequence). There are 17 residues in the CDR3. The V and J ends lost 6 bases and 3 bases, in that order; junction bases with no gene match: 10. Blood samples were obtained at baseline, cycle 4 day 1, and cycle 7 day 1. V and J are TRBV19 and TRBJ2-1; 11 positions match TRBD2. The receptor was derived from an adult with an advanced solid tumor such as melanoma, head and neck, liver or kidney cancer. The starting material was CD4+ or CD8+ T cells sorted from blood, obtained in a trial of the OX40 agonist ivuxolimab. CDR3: CASRVTSGDLFYNEQFF. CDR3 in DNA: TGTGCCAGTAGGGTGACTAGCGGGGACCTCTTCTACAATGAGCAGTTCTTC.